Following are 14 T cell receptor beta chains from one sample sequenced in a study of blood T cell repertoires in COVID-19. Here immunoSEQ multiplex PCR was the method, and the copy in TCRdb shows in-frame clones only, minus some. The sample gives over 90,000 clones, 87% of which show up once; just under 20% is in the top ten. The source material was peripheral blood. The receptors originated from a human donor in a cohort sampled during active COVID-19.

The rearrangement links TRBV6-2 or TRBV6-3 to TRBJ1-5; 7 bases are shared with TRBD1. The CDR3 consists of 15 residues. CDR1 and CDR2 (germline): MNHEY, SVGEGT. After removal of 2 bases from V and 5 bases from J, the junction contained 6 bases not matched to a gene. CDR3: CASSYGNRGYQPQHF. The DNA of the CDR3 is TGTGCCAGCAGTTACGGGAACAGGGGCTATCAGCCCCAGCATTTT.

This clone was seen a single time. The chain employs TRBV18 and TRBJ1-1; maybe TRBD1 (5 bases). This CDR3 has 14 residues. Germline CDR1 KGHSH, CDR2 LQKENI. Trimming removed 3 bases at V and 2 bases at J, with 10 bases between. CDR3 region: CASSPRVENTEAFF. As DNA, the CDR3 is TGTGCCAGCTCACCCAGGGTCGAAAACACTGAAGCTTTCTTT.

The chain combines TRBV13 with TRBJ1-2; 8 nucleotides match TRBD1. The CDR3 runs to 14 residues. V was pared by 4 bases and J by 2 bases, with 3 bases of the junction left unmatched. Germline V CDR1 and CDR2: PRHDT, FYEKMQ (reference sequence). CDR3: CASSSRTGNYGYTF. DNA of the CDR3: TGTGCCAGCAGCTCCCGGACAGGGAACTATGGCTACACCTTC.

The chain uses TRBV14 and TRBJ1-1; D is unclear. Germline values: CDR1 SGHDN, CDR2 FVKESK. The CDR3 is 13 amino acids. Trimming removed 4 bases from V and 1 base from J, with 7 bases in between. CDR3 sequence reads: CASSLGKNTEAFF. CDR3 coding DNA: TGTGCCAGCAGCCTGGGCAAGAACACTGAAGCTTTCTTT.

The gene calls are TRBV15 and TRBJ1-5, with 7 bases matching TRBD1. Germline V gene data show CDR1 as LNHNV and CDR2 as YYDKDF (reference sequence). V lost 2 bases and J lost 3; bases outside the gene matches: 4. The CDR3 consists of 15 residues. The CDR3 nucleotides are TGTGCCACCAGCAGAAGAGGGGGCAACAATCAGCCCCAGCATTTT. Protein product: CATSRRGGNNQPQHF. Combining the CDR3 with reference TRBV15 and TRBJ1-5 gives the whole variable domain DAMVIQNPRYQVTQFGKPVTLSCSQTLNHNVMYWYQQKSSQAPKLLFHYYDKDFNNEADTPDNFQSRRPNTSFCFLDIRSPGLGDTAMYLCATSRRGGNNQPQHFGDGTRLSIL.

The chain is built from TRBV2 and TRBJ2-2, with TRBD1 as a possible D gene (5 bases). V dropped 0 bases and J dropped 5 bases, with 7 bases sitting between them. Germline V gives CDR1 SNHLY, CDR2 FYNNEI. This CDR3 comprises 14 residues. The CDR3 DNA sequence: TGTGCCAGCAGTGAAGCAGGGGATACCGGGGAGCTGTTTTTT. It is translated as CASSEAGDTGELFF.

In this sample, this clone turned up a few times. This chain's CDR3 is CASRGGQPLDFF. CDR3 DNA: TGTGCCAGCAGGGGGGGGCAGCCTCTTGATTTCTTT. The genes are TRBV2 and TRBJ1-1, with D perhaps matching TRBD1 (6 bases). The CDR3 is 12 residues long. CDR1 is SNHLY, CDR2 FYNNEI, per germline. With 6 bases removed from V and 13 bases from J, the gap between germline ends came to 18 bases.

This rearrangement joins TRBV28 to TRBJ1-5, with 8 bases matching TRBD1. Per germline, CDR1 MDHEN and CDR2 SYDVKM. This CDR3 has 15 residues. J gave up 4 bases and V 3 bases, and 5 bases lay outside the gene matches. The CDR3 loop reads CASSLGRGRNQPQHF. Here the CDR3 DNA reads TGTGCCAGCAGTTTGGGCAGGGGGCGTAATCAGCCCCAGCATTTT.

The genes are TRBV19 and TRBJ2-1; tentatively, D is TRBD1 (6 bases). The germline gives CDR1 LNHDA, CDR2 SQIVND (reference sequence). This CDR3 has 12 residues. The germline V and J ends were trimmed by 5 bases and 8 bases, with 10 bases remaining between them. The CDR3 is CASSPHRDEQFF. CDR3 sequence (DNA): TGTGCCAGTAGTCCACACAGGGATGAGCAGTTCTTC.

DNA of the CDR3: TGTGCCAGCACCCCAGGGACACACAACGAGGATGGCTACACCTTC. This gives the protein CASTPGTHNEDGYTF. The chain carries TRBV28 and TRBJ1-2; D is possibly TRBD1 (6 bases). V was pared by 7 bases and J by 6 bases, with 21 bases between. Germline-derived CDR1 and CDR2 are MDHEN and SYDVKM. CDR3 length: 15 amino acids.

The genes are TRBV3-1 (or the pseudogene TRBV3-2) and TRBJ1-2; D is undetermined. V lost 4 bases, J lost 4 bases, and 19 bases lay in between. From germline, CDR1 is LGHDT and CDR2 YNNKEL (reference sequence). The CDR3 contains 16 residues. CDR3 DNA sequence: TGTGCCAGCAGCCCCCCGGGGAGGAACATAGGCTATGGCTACACCTTC. It yields the protein CASSPPGRNIGYGYTF.

J is TRBJ2-5 and V is TRBV11-2, with D maybe TRBD2 (6 bases). Trimming removed 2 bases from V and 4 bases from J, with 17 bases in between. The CDR3 is 16 amino acids. Germline loops: CDR1 SGHAT, CDR2 FQNNGV. The CDR3 protein is CASSLLSGLVPETQYF. Here the CDR3 DNA reads TGTGCCAGCAGCTTATTGAGCGGGCTAGTTCCAGAGACCCAGTACTTC.

The chain joins TRBV13 to TRBJ1-3, with TRBD1 matching 7 bases. The V gene end was trimmed by 6 bases and the J gene end by 4 bases; junction bases not matched to a gene: 9. Germline V gene lookup returns CDR1 PRHDT and CDR2 FYEKMQ (reference sequence). This CDR3 has 15 residues. DNA for the CDR3: TGTGCCAGCAGACTCCAGGGGGGAGGAGGAAACACCATATATTTT. It is translated as CASRLQGGGGNTIYF.

The count of this clone is one. The chain employs TRBV21-1 and TRBJ2-3; TRBD1, the D gene given by the table, was not confirmed from the DNA. TRBV21-1 is described as a pseudogene. The CDR3 is 17 residues long. The CDR3: CASSNRCLGQGGDTQYF. The CDR3 bases are TGTGCCAGCAGCAATCGGTGTTTGGGACAGGGGGGAGATACGCAGTATTTT.